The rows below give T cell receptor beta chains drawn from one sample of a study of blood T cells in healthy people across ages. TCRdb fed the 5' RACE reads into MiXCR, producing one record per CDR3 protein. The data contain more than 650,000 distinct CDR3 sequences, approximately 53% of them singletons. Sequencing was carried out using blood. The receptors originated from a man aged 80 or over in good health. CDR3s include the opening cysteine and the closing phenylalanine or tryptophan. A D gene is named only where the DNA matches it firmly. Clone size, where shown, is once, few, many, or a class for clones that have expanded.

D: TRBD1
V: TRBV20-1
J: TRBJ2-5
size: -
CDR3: CSVRPGTGETQYF
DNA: TGCAGTGTCCGTCCCGGGACAGGGGAGACCCAGTACTTC

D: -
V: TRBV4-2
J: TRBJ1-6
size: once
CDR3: CASSPEVVPGITTPLHF
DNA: TGTGCCAGCAGCCCCGAGGTAGTCCCAGGGATTACGACACCCCTCCACTTT

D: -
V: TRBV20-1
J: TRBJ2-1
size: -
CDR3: CSARGANSYNEQFF
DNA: TGCAGTGCTAGAGGAGCAAACTCCTACAATGAGCAGTTCTTC

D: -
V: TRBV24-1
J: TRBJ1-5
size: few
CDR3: CATSEPGWNQPQHF
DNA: TGTGCCACCAGTGAGCCAGGGTGGAATCAGCCCCAGCATTTT

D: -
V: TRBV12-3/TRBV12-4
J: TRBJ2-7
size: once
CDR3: CASSLVGDNYEQYF
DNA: TGTGCCAGCAGTTTAGTTGGAGATAACTACGAGCAGTACTTC

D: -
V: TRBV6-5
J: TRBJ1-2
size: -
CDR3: CASSTERTAYGYTF
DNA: TGTGCCAGCAGTACGGAAAGGACAGCCTATGGCTACACCTTC

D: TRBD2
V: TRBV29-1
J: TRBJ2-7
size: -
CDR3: CSVGLVVDEQYF
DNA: TGCAGCGTCGGACTAGTCGTCGACGAGCAGTACTTC

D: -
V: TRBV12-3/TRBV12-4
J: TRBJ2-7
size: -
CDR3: CASSTGDSIYSYEQYF
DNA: TGTGCCAGCAGTACGGGGGACTCGATTTACTCCTACGAGCAGTACTTC

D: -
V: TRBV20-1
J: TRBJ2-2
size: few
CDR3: CSAREQNTGELFF
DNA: TGCAGTGCTAGAGAACAAAACACCGGGGAGCTGTTTTTT

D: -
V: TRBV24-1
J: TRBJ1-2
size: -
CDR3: CATGRGTDNYGYTF
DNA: TGTGCCACCGGCCGTGGGACGGATAACTATGGCTATACCTTC

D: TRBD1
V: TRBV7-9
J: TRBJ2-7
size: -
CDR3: CASSSVTGTVYEQYF
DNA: TGTGCCAGCAGCTCCGTGACAGGGACCGTCTACGAGCAGTACTTC

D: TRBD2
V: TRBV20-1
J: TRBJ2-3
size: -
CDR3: CSANGLAGGPDTQYF
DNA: TGCAGTGCCAACGGCCTAGCGGGAGGGCCAGATACGCAGTATTTT

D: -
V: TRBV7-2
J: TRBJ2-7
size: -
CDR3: CASSKPGPYEQYF
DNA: TGTGCCAGCAGCAAACCGGGACCCTACGAGCAGTACTTC

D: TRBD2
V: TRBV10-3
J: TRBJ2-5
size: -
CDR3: CAISDPSGIYNEQYF
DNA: TGTGCCATCAGTGATCCCAGCGGGATTTACAATGAGCAGTACTTC

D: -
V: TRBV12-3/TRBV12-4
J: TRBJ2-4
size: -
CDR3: CASSPPGGLAKNIQYF
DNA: TGTGCCAGCAGCCCCCCTGGGGGACTAGCCAAAAACATTCAGTACTTC

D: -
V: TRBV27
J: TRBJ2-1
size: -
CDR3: CASSFEANPSYNEQFF
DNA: TGTGCCAGCAGTTTTGAGGCGAACCCCTCCTACAATGAGCAGTTCTTC

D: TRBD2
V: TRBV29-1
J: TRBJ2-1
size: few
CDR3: CSVEGGGLAYNEQFF
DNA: TGCAGCGTTGAAGGGGGAGGGCTAGCTTACAATGAGCAGTTCTTC

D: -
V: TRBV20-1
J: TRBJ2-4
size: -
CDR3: CSAKVGGMDIQYF
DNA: TGCAGTGCTAAAGTTGGTGGCATGGACATTCAGTACTTC

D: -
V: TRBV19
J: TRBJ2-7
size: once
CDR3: CASSIGRSSYEQYF
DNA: TGTGCCAGTAGTATTGGGCGATCGTCCTACGAGCAGTACTTC

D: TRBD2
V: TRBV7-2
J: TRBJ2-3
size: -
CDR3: CASSLDVAGGTDTQYF
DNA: TGTGCCAGCAGCTTAGATGTGGCGGGAGGCACAGATACGCAGTATTTT

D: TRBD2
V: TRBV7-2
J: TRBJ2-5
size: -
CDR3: CASVSTSGSPIQYF
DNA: TGTGCCAGCGTTTCGACTAGCGGGAGCCCTATCCAGTACTTC

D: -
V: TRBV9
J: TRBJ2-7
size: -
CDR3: CASSVAKTAVHYEQYF
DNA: TGTGCCAGCAGCGTAGCTAAAACAGCGGTACACTACGAGCAGTACTTC

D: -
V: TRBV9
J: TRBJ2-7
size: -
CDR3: CASSPPDGSGWQYF
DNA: TGTGCCAGCAGCCCACCAGACGGATCCGGTTGGCAGTACTTC

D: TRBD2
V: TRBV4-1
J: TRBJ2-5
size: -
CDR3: CASSQEATGLAGPQYF
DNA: TGCGCCAGCAGCCAAGAGGCCACGGGACTAGCGGGACCCCAGTACTTC

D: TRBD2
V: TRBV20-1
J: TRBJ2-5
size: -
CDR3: CGASLTSGSETQYF
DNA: TGCGGTGCTAGTTTAACTAGCGGGAGCGAGACCCAGTACTTC

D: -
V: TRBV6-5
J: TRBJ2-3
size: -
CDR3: CASALLLTDTQYF
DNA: TGTGCCAGCGCTTTGCTGCTCACAGATACGCAGTATTTT

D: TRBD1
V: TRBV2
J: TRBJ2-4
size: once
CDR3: CASRGQVGNIQYF
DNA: TGTGCCAGCAGGGGACAGGTCGGAAACATTCAGTACTTC

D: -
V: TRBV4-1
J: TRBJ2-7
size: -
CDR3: CASSQVGRLAYEQYF
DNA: TGCGCCAGCAGCCAAGTGGGCAGGTTAGCCTACGAGCAGTACTTC

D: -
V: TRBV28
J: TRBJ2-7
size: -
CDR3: CASWPTGSPYEQYF
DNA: TGTGCCAGCTGGCCCACAGGGTCCCCCTACGAGCAGTACTTC

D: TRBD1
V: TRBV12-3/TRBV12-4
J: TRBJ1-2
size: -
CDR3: CASSLGTGVRNGYTF
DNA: TGTGCCAGCAGTTTGGGGACAGGGGTTAGAAATGGCTACACCTTC

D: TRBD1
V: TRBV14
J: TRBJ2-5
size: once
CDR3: CASSRGQGSWETQYF
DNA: TGTGCCAGCAGCCGCGGACAGGGATCTTGGGAGACCCAGTACTTC

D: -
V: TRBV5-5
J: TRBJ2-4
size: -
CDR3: CASSLAPGRVVKNIQYF
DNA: TGTGCCAGCAGCTTGGCCCCGGGCAGGGTAGTCAAAAACATTCAGTACTTC

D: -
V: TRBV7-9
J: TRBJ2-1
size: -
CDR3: CASSLGDLIQETQFF
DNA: TGTGCCAGCAGCTTAGGGGACCTCATTCAAGAGACCCAGTTCTTC

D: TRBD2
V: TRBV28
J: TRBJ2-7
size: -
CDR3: CASSSHSSGSYYEQYF
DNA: TGTGCCAGCAGTTCCCACTCTAGCGGGAGTTATTACGAGCAGTACTTC

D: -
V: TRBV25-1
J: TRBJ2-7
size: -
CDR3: CASSDLNEQYF
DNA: TGTGCCAGCAGTGATTTGAACGAGCAGTACTTC

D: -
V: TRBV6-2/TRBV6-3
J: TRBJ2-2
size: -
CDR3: CASSYLGGTNTGELFF
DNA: TGTGCCAGCAGTTACCTGGGCGGAACGAACACCGGGGAGCTGTTTTTT

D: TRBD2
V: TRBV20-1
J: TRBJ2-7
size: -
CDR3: CSASPTSGRVYEQYF
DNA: TGCAGTGCTAGCCCCACTAGCGGGAGAGTCTACGAGCAGTACTTC

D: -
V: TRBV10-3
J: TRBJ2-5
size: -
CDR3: CAISESTGRGETQYF
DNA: TGTGCCATCAGTGAGTCGACGGGCAGGGGAGAGACCCAGTACTTC

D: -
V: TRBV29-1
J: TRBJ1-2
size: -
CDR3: CSAPQGDGYTF
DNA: TGCAGCGCCCCACAGGGAGATGGCTACACCTTC

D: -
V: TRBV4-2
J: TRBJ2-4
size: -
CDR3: CASSQDQGAKNIQYF
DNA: TGTGCCAGCAGCCAAGATCAAGGAGCCAAAAACATTCAGTACTTC

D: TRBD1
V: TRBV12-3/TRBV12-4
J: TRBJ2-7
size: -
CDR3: CASSYGQVPTYEQYF
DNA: TGTGCCAGCAGTTATGGACAGGTACCGACCTACGAGCAGTACTTC

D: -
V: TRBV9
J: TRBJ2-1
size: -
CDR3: CASSAPGTVSSYNEQFF
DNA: TGTGCCAGCAGTGCTCCAGGGACTGTGAGCTCCTACAATGAGCAGTTCTTC

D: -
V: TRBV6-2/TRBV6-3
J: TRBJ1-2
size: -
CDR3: CASSSTQSYGYTF
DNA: TGTGCCAGCAGCTCCACGCAAAGCTATGGCTACACCTTC

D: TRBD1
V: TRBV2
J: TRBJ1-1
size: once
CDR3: CASSPTRQGLTEAFF
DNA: TGTGCCAGCAGCCCAACCCGACAGGGGCTCACTGAAGCTTTCTTT

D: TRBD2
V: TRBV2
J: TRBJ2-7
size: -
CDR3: CASSPTLLAGLYYEQYF
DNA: TGTGCCAGCAGTCCTACTCTCCTAGCGGGATTGTACTACGAGCAGTACTTC

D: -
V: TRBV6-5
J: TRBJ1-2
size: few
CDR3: CASRSTGRGGYTF
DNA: TGTGCCAGCAGATCTACAGGGAGGGGAGGCTACACCTTC

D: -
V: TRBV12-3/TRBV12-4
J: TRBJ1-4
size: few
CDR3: CASSSGDRRSLEKLFF
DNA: TGTGCCAGCAGCTCTGGCGACAGGAGGAGCCTTGAAAAACTGTTTTTT

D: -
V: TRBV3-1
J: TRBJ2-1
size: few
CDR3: CASTAAGSYNEQFF
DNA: TGTGCCAGCACCGCCGCAGGATCCTACAATGAGCAGTTCTTC

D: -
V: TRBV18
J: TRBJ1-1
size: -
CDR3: CASSPSPGNTEAFF
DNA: TGTGCCAGCTCACCCTCGCCCGGGAACACTGAAGCTTTCTTT

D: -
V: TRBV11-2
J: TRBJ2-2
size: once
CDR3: CASSLFTGELFF
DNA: TGTGCCAGCAGCTTATTTACCGGGGAGCTGTTTTTT

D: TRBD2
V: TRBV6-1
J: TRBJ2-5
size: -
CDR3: CASSEGGLAVLLGTQYF
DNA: TGTGCCAGCAGTGAAGGGGGACTAGCGGTTCTCCTTGGGACCCAGTACTTC

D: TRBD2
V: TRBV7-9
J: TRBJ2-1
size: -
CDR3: CASRLGTSGYNEQFF
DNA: TGTGCCAGCCGCCTTGGGACTAGCGGATACAATGAGCAGTTCTTC

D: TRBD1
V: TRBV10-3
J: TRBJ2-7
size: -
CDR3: CAIKGTGGNYEQYF
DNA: TGTGCCATCAAAGGGACAGGGGGAAACTACGAGCAGTACTTC